A single sample is the source of the 5 T cell receptor beta chains below, sequenced in a study of cytomegalovirus exposure and HLA in healthy donors. Primers for the PCR totalled 60 Vbeta and 13 Jbeta. TCRdb's table, derived via immunoSEQ multiplex PCR, lists solely in-frame clones and lacks some. The profile covers roughly 130,000 clones, with approximately 65% appearing a single time and more than 1.5% taken by the ten largest. The sequencing sample was made of PBMCs. The receptors were sampled from a man aged 18 to 30 in good health and CMV-seronegative.

This chain joins TRBV19 and TRBJ2-1, with no clear D. Germline lookup yields CDR1 LNHDA and CDR2 SQIVND (reference sequence). There are 12 residues in the CDR3. V dropped 5 bases and J dropped 2 bases, with 4 bases sitting between them. The CDR3 loop is CASSSTYNEQFF. The CDR3 region has the DNA TGTGCCAGTAGTTCAACCTACAATGAGCAGTTCTTC.

The chain employs TRBV7-9 and TRBJ1-5; D gene ambiguous. The CDR3 extends over 14 amino acids. Trimming took 2 bases from V and 1 from J, leaving 6 bases between them. Germline assignment: CDR1 SEHNR and CDR2 FQNEAQ (reference sequence). The CDR3: CASSLSESNQPQHF. The CDR3 DNA sequence: TGTGCCAGCAGCTTATCAGAAAGCAATCAGCCCCAGCATTTT.

The J gene is TRBJ2-3, the V gene TRBV14, with 11 bases matching TRBD2. From germline, CDR1 is SGHDN and CDR2 FVKESK. V lost 3 bases to trimming and J lost 6 bases; unmatched junction nucleotides: 2. This CDR3 region has 14 residues. CDR3 nucleotides: TGTGCCAGCAGCCAGGCTAGCGGGAGGGATACGCAGTATTTT. It yields the protein CASSQASGRDTQYF.

This clone occurred a few times. This chain uses TRBV13 with TRBJ2-3, with D possibly being TRBD2 (6 bases). This CDR3 comprises 14 residues. Trimming removed 2 bases from V and 7 bases from J, with 13 bases in between. CDR1 and CDR2 (germline): PRHDT, FYEKMQ (reference sequence). The CDR3 bases are TGTGCCAGCAGCTTATCCACGGGGGTGAATACGCAGTATTTT. Translation: CASSLSTGVNTQYF.

The chain joins TRBV7-9 to TRBJ2-3; no definite D call. CDR3 size: 11 residues. Germline V CDR1 and CDR2: SEHNR, FQNEAQ (reference sequence). V was cut by 4 bases and J by 6 bases, with 5 bases left in between. Here the CDR3 DNA reads TGTGCCAGCAGCTCTAGGGATACGCAGTATTTT. Translation gives CASSSRDTQYF.